This record covers a single TCR beta chain. This receptor's antigen is unknown. No base quality information exists; no much larger clone differs at one position. This sample includes further DNA sequences coding for the same CDR3. A distance of 12 bases separates the germline ends of V and J, which lose 2 bases and 8 bases respectively. As encoded in the germline V gene, CDR1 is KGHSH while CDR2 is LQKENI. Spanning cysteine to phenylalanine, the CDR3 consists of 13 amino acids. Only the CDR3 DNA is retained, 39 bases long and in frame from the first base. The CDR3 regions of human TCRbeta chains were analyzed by immunosequencing. In the original analysis: Repertoire TCRs were checked for matches against a reference library of SARS-CoV-2-specific TCRs that had been generated using the MIRA antigen-specificity platform. Breadth was defined as the fraction of unique TCRs that were SARS-CoV-2-associated. Depth was defined as the fraction of total T cells that were SARS-CoV-2-associated. Using the MIRA data, each spike-specific TCR was mapped to the spike region that the TCR reacts to and placed in a CD4 or CD8 class. Log10-transformed breadth and depth values were compared by one-way ANOVA with Sidak's multiple comparisons tests. TCRdb took over this immuneACCESS table, retaining in-frame rearrangements with V and J assigned. Such tables are incomplete; in checked studies, under half of the missing clones stem from an unresolved V gene, and the remainder is unexplained. V and J calls and clone size are those listed in that table; D and trimming were worked out from the DNA. The sample records approximately 82,000 clones, 90% to 95% of which are singletons. Around 4.9% of the sample is in the top ten clones.

The sample's time point, from its label and the paper: baseline before first vaccination. Samples from vaccinated people were obtained from the UK trials COV001 and COV002, which included a single-blind randomized controlled phase 2/3 trial of AZD1222 (ChAdOx1 nCoV-19) in healthy adults. For TCRbeta chain sequencing, PBMC samples from trial participants were taken at day 0 and at day 28 after the second dose. The sample originates from a study of T cell responses to AZD1222 COVID-19 vaccine (dated by TCRdb to the early 2020s). Background for the entire study: AZD1222 recipients whose second dose came at about 4 weeks and those whose second dose came at about 12 weeks were combined into one group, since spike-specific TCR depth and breadth did not differ between the two schedules. A total of under 250 trial participants underwent TCR sequencing, of whom roughly 210 had received two doses of AZD1222 and 26 had received two doses of the MenACWY control vaccine. Trial participants were enrolled by age into 18-55, 56-69 and 70-plus year subgroups, with around 150, 28 and 57 TCR-sequenced participants respectively. The full study reports these points: Epitopes outside the regions mutated in the B.1.351 and B.1.1.7 variants were reportedly recognized by nearly half of the unique spike-specific TCRs. Conclusions about previously exposed vaccinees were limited because only six or seven AZD1222 recipients were SARS-CoV-2 seropositive at baseline. Because no samples from the day 14 peak response were available, repertoires could be characterized only after the peak T cell response. Participants were mostly white British, with more females than males. The authors suggested clonal diversity may have been underestimated. Spike-specific TCR breadth and depth rose significantly after two AZD1222 doses compared with day 0 and with MenACWY recipients. In the small 56-69-year group, the increase in depth fell short of significance, most likely because of low power. Vaccine-associated CD4 TCRs spanned the whole spike protein, with dominant responses in regions 160-218 and 743-854.

This specimen was peripheral blood, taken on day 0 of AZD1222 vaccination. The receptor chain draws on TRBV18 and TRBJ1-2, with no reliable assignment of the D segment. The origin of this receptor is an adult in good health. The nucleotides read TGTGCCAGCTCACCAAGTGACACGCGGGGCTACACCTTC. This is translated as CASSPSDTRGYTF.